This TCR beta chain was recorded in a study of human T cells and chemical hapten exposure. Findings and caveats of the study: The presence of alopecia in the donors means their immune response may differ from healthy people's. Sensitizing to DPC left TCRs with a frequency above 1 in 1000 unaltered.

Regarding time point: patch test 3, about 24 weeks after DPC sensitization. As for treatment: therapeutic diphenylcyclopropenone sensitization with weekly scalp DPC. CDR3 length: 20 residues. V was cut by 0 bases and J by 0 bases, with 18 bases left in between. CDR1 LNHDA and CDR2 SQIVND come from the germline V gene (reference sequence). For the library, individual cDNA molecules each received unique molecular identifiers. TCRdb re-called the RACE reads with MiXCR, one entry per CDR3 protein. The data hold tens of thousands of distinct CDR3 sequences, with 11% observed a single time. This clonotype showed up many times. The target antigen is unknown.

The clonotype comes from a woman in her forties or fifties with alopecia areata. Some clones in this sample may be carry-over from other donors' samples. The starting material was whole blood, obtained in connection with sensitization to the hapten diphenylcyclopropenone (DPC). This chain links TRBV19 with TRBJ2-6; TRBD1 or TRBD2 may be the D gene (6 bases each). The CDR3 sequence: CASSIDSQGGLGSGANVLTF. The CDR3 nucleotides are TGTGCCAGTAGTATAGATTCTCAAGGGGGGCTCGGCTCTGGGGCCAACGTCCTGACTTTC.